The text below deals with one T cell receptor (beta chain). The antigen remains undetermined. These data come from a study of beta chain features in type 1 diabetes. Study information: Cell yields, gender and age were comparable in patients and healthy donors. Study-wide results and caveats: TCRB CDR3s from Type 1 diabetes patients were moderately but significantly shorter in all four CD4+ subsets.

The authors reverse transcribed all of the isolated RNA, so sequencing captured expressed TCRB transcripts. Produced via immunoSEQ multiplex PCR; TCRdb's table is partial and in-frame only. This sample has around 250,000 clones, with roughly an eighth found just once. Material: naive CD4+ T cells from blood. The sequence derives from a man aged 30 to 39 with type 1 diabetes.

CDR3 protein: CASSEGGSYEQYF. In DNA, the CDR3 is TGTGCCAGCAGCGAAGGGGGTTCCTACGAGCAGTACTTC. The chain links TRBV6-6 to TRBJ2-7, with a weak D call TRBD1 (6 bases). The germline V and J ends were trimmed by 6 bases and 1 base, with 10 bases remaining between them. Germline V gene lookup returns CDR1 MNHNY and CDR2 SVGAGI (reference sequence). This CDR3 contains 13 residues.